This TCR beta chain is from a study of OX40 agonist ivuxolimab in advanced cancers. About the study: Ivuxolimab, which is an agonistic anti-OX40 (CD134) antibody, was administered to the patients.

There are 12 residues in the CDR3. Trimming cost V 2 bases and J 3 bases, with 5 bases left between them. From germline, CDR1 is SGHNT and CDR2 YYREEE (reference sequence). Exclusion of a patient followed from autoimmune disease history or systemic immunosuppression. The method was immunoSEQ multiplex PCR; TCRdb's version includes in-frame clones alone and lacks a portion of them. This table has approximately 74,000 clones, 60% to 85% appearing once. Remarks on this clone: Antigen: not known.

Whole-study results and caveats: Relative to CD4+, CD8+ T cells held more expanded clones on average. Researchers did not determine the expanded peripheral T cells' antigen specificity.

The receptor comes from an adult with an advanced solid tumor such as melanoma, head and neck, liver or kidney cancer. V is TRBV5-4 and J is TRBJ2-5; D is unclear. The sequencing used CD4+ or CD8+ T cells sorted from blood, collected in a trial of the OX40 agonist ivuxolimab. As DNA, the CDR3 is TGTGCCAGCAGCTTCTGGGAAGAGACCCAGTACTTC. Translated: CASSFWEETQYF.